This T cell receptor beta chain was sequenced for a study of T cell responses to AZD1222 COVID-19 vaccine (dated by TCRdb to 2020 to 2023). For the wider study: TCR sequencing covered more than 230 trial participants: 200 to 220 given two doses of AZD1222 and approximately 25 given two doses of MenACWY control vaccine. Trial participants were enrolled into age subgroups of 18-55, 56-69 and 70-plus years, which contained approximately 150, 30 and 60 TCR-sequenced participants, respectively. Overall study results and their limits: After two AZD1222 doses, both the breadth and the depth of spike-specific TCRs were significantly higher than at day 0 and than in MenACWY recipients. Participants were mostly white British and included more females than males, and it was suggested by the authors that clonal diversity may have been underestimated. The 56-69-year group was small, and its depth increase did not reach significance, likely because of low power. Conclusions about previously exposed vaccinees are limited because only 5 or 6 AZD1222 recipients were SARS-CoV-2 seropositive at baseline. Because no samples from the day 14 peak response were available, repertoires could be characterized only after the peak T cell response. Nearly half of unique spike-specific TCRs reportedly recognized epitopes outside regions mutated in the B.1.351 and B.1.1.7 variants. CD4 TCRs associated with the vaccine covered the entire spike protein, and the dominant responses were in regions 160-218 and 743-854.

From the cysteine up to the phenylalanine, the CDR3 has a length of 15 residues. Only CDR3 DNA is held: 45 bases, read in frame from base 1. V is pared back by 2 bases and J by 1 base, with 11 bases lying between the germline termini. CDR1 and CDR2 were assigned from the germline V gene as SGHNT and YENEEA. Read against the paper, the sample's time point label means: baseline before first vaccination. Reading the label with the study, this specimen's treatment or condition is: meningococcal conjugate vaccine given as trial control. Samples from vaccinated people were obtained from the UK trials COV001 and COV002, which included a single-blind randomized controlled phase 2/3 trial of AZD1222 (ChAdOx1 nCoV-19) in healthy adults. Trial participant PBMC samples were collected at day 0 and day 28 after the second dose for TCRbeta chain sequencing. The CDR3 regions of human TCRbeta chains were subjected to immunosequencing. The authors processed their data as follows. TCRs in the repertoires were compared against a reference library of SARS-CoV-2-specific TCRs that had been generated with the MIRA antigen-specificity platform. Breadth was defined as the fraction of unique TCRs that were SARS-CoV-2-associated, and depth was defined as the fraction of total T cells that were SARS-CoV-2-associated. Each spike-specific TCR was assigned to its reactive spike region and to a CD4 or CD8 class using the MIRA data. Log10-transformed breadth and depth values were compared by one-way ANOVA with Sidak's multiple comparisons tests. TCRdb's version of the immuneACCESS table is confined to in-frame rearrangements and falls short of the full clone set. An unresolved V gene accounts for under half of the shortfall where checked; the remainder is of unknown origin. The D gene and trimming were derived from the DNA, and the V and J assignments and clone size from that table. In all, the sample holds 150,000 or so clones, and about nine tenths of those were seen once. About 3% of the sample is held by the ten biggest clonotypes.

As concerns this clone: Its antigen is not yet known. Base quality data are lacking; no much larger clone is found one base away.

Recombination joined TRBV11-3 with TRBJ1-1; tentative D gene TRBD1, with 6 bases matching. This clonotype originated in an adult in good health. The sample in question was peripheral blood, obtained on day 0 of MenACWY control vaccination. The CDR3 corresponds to CASSLSGQSNTEAFF. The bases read TGTGCCAGCAGCTTAAGTGGACAGTCGAACACTGAAGCTTTCTTT.